This entry features one T cell receptor beta chain sequence. These data originate in a study of CD8+CD57+ T cells in acquired aplastic anemia. V was pared by 5 bases and J by 3 bases, with 11 bases between. Germline V gives CDR1 DFQATT, CDR2 SNEGSKA (reference sequence). This CDR3 spans 12 amino acids. Profiles of TCR beta VDJ and CDR3 were generated from a genomic DNA template. TCRdb analysed the reads with MiXCR anew, one entry per CDR3 protein. In the table there are fewer than 250,000 distinct CDR3 sequences, around half of which are singletons. Patients who underwent sequencing had shown CD8+CD57+ cell expansion by flow cytometry. Every patient presented with severe acquired aplastic anemia.

This chain uses TRBV20-1 with TRBJ2-7; tentative D call: TRBD1 (5 bases). Sequenced sample: sorted CD4+, CD8+, or CD8+CD57+ T cells (not recorded which) from PBMCs. The origin of this receptor is a human donor with aplastic anemia. The CDR3 bases are TGCAGTGCTGTCAGGGTCAACTACGAGCAGTACTTC. It encodes CSAVRVNYEQYF.